A single sample is the source of the 21 T cell receptor beta chains below, sequenced in a study of blood T cell repertoires in COVID-19. The data were produced by immunoSEQ multiplex PCR, yet TCRdb's version contains in-frame clones alone and is incomplete. This repertoire shows 81,000 or so clones, around 86% found once; its top ten account for under 8.5%. The sequenced sample consisted of peripheral blood. The receptor set was obtained from a man in his fifties or sixties with active COVID-19.

The V call is TRBV11-2, the J call TRBJ2-1; 8 nucleotides agree with TRBD2. The V gene's germline CDR1 is SGHAT and CDR2 FQNNGV. With V trimmed by 2 bases and J by 1 base, 10 bases remained unmatched. CDR3 length: 18 residues. In DNA form, the CDR3 reads TGTGCCAGCAGCTTATCCCCTTTTGGCGGGAGGTCCTACAATGAGCAGTTCTTC. Translating gives CASSLSPFGGRSYNEQFF. Drawing the rest from reference TRBV11-2 and TRBJ2-1, the complete variable domain is EAGVAQSPRYKIIEKRQSVAFWCNPISGHATLYWYQQILGQGPKLLIQFQNNGVVDDSQLPKDRFSAERLKGVDSTLKIQPAKLEDSAVYLCASSLSPFGGRSYNEQFFGPGTRLTVL.

J is TRBJ2-3 and V is TRBV28, with 16 bases matching TRBD2. The CDR3 runs to 17 residues. With V trimmed by 6 bases and J by 8 bases, 11 bases remained unmatched. Germline CDR1 is MDHEN and CDR2 is SYDVKM. The CDR3 DNA is TGTGCCAGCAGCTCGGGACTAGCGGGAGGGTTAAAGAGTACGCAGTATTTT. This gives the protein CASSSGLAGGLKSTQYF.

The chain is built from TRBV4-1 and TRBJ2-7; 9 bases map to TRBD2. Germline CDR1 reads MGHRA; CDR2 reads YSYEKL. V was clipped by 0 bases and J by 3 bases; unmatched bases: 6. The CDR3 is 16 amino acids. The CDR3 loop reads CASSQDSGSRDYEQYF. The CDR3 DNA reads TGCGCCAGCAGCCAAGATAGCGGGAGCCGGGACTACGAGCAGTACTTC.

The chain carries TRBV2 and TRBJ1-1; D might be TRBD1 (5 bases). Germline CDR1 is SNHLY and CDR2 is FYNNEI. The CDR3 runs 14 residues. V lost 3 bases, J lost 0 bases, and 8 bases lay in between. CDR3 nucleotides: TGTGCCAGCAGTGAGGGGGGGATGAACACTGAAGCTTTCTTT. It translates to CASSEGGMNTEAFF.

The CDR3 DNA reads as TGCGCCAGCACCCCAAAGGGACTCTACGAGCAGTACTTC. Its translation is CASTPKGLYEQYF. The chain carries TRBV23-1 and TRBJ2-7; D possibly corresponds to TRBD2 (6 bases). TRBV23-1 is filed as an ORF, its function uncertain. V was shortened by 7 bases and J by 3 bases, with 13 bases between the two germline ends. CDR3 length: 13 residues.

This sequence joins TRBV5-5 and TRBJ2-3, with 15 bases lining up with TRBD2. The CDR3 extends over 17 amino acids. Looked up from germline, CDR1 is SGHKS and CDR2 is YYEKEE (reference sequence). J gave up 8 bases and V 4 bases, and 11 bases lay outside the gene matches. The CDR3 loop reads CASSTGTSGGLLGTQYF. The CDR3 nucleotides read TGTGCCAGCAGCACCGGGACTAGCGGGGGGCTACTAGGTACGCAGTATTTT.

This chain's CDR3 is CASSSEPYYNEQFF. The CDR3 DNA follows: TGTGCCAGCAGTTCCGAGCCCTATTACAATGAGCAGTTCTTC. V usage is TRBV7-9 and J usage is TRBJ2-1; no clear D. The length of the CDR3 is 14 residues. Looked up from germline, CDR1 is SEHNR and CDR2 is FQNEAQ (reference sequence). The V end lost 6 bases, the J end lost 4 bases, and 13 bases lay between the germline ends.

The chain carries TRBV28 and TRBJ2-7, with 9 bases that match TRBD1. Germline lookup yields CDR1 MDHEN and CDR2 SYDVKM. The CDR3 has 15 residues. Trimming took 1 base from V and 1 from J; bases not matched to a gene: 2. The CDR3 DNA is TGTGCCAGCAGTTTATATGGGACAGGGTCCTACGAGCAGTACTTC. Translated, it gives CASSLYGTGSYEQYF.

This chain connects TRBV5-1 to TRBJ2-7; 8 bases are a match to TRBD2. CDR1 SGHRS and CDR2 YFSETQ come from the germline V gene. With 4 bases clipped from V and 0 bases from J, the junction kept 3 bases outside the gene matches. The CDR3 extends over 14 amino acids. The CDR3 loop is CASSVAGISYEQYF. Written as DNA, the CDR3 is TGCGCCAGCAGCGTAGCGGGGATCTCCTACGAGCAGTACTTC.

The V call is TRBV10-3, the J call TRBJ1-2; D not resolved. Germline V gives CDR1 ENHRY, CDR2 SYGVKD. The CDR3 spans 13 residues. The ends were cut back, 8 bases at V and 7 bases at J, with 17 bases in the middle. CDR3 in amino acids: CAIGSAGMSGYTF. Here the CDR3 DNA reads TGTGCCATCGGGTCGGCGGGCATGAGTGGCTACACCTTC.

This chain joins TRBV19 and TRBJ2-5; the D is unclear. Germline V CDR1 and CDR2: LNHDA, SQIVND (reference sequence). Deletions cut 2 bases from V and 5 bases from J, with 12 bases between. This CDR3 has 14 amino acids. The CDR3, as DNA: TGTGCCAGTAGTATATGGCAGGCCCCCGAGACCCAGTACTTC. Its translation is CASSIWQAPETQYF.

The CDR3, as DNA: TGTGCCAGCAGCTCGGCGGGACAGTATGGCTACACCTTC. Translation: CASSSAGQYGYTF. The rearrangement links TRBV11-2 to TRBJ1-2, with 7 bases lining up with TRBD1. The CDR3 totals 13 residues. Germline V lookup: CDR1 SGHAT, CDR2 FQNNGV. The V gene end was trimmed by 4 bases and the J gene end by 5 bases; junction bases not matched to a gene: 4.

In DNA form, the CDR3 reads TGCAGTGCTAGTCGGCAGGCCGGGGATTCACCCCTCCACTTT. This encodes CSASRQAGDSPLHF. The rearrangement joins TRBV20-1 to TRBJ1-6; D gene ambiguous. Trimming pared 3 bases from V and 8 bases from J, leaving 14 bases between. Per germline, CDR1 DFQATT and CDR2 SNEGSKA (reference sequence). The CDR3 consists of 14 residues.

J is TRBJ2-5 and V is TRBV28; D is undetermined. CDR1 and CDR2 (germline): MDHEN, SYDVKM. CDR3 length: 16 amino acids. Between the trimmed V and J ends, which lost 5 bases and 7 bases, there was a span of 23 bases. The chain's CDR3 is CASSGPIGQSLGTQYF. The CDR3 region has the DNA TGTGCCAGCAGTGGGCCGATAGGCCAGAGTTTGGGGACCCAGTACTTC. The full variable domain, its missing parts supplied by reference TRBV28 and TRBJ2-5, is DVKVTQSSRYLVKRTGEKVFLECVQDMDHENMFWYRQDPGLGLRLIYFSYDVKMKEKGDIPEGYSVSREKKERFSLILESASTNQTSMYLCASSGPIGQSLGTQYFGPGTRLLVL.

This chain joins TRBV4-3 and TRBJ1-3, with D perhaps matching TRBD1 (6 bases). Germline V gene lookup returns CDR1 LGHNA and CDR2 YSLEER. Trimming shortened V by 1 base and J by 4 bases, and 8 bases separated the two germline ends. The CDR3 extends over 14 amino acids. Here the CDR3 reads CASSQGTDGNTIYF. CDR3 nucleotides: TGCGCCAGCAGCCAAGGGACAGACGGAAACACCATATATTTT.

The J gene is TRBJ1-1, the V gene TRBV11-2; D not certain. V gave up 3 bases and J gave up 1 base, with 6 bases separating them. The V gene's germline CDR1 is SGHAT and CDR2 FQNNGV. CDR3 length: 13 residues. The CDR3 nucleotides read TGTGCCAGCAGCTTGCACGGGAACACTGAAGCTTTCTTT. Translation gives CASSLHGNTEAFF.

The chain is built from TRBV6-5 and TRBJ1-6, with TRBD1 matching 8 bases. From germline, CDR1 is MNHEY and CDR2 SVGAGI. Germline trimming cut 5 bases from V and 7 bases from J; bases unmatched to any gene: 7. The CDR3 runs to 15 residues. As DNA, the CDR3 is TGTGCCAGCAGTCGTGAGACAGGGGAGAATTCACCCCTCCACTTT. Protein product: CASSRETGENSPLHF.

The chain has TRBV19 and TRBJ2-5; TRBD2 matches 8 bases. The V gene end was trimmed by 5 bases and the J gene end by 5 bases; junction bases not matched to a gene: 7. This CDR3 is built from 14 residues. Germline V CDR1 and CDR2: LNHDA, SQIVND (reference sequence). The CDR3 is CASSPPSGRETQYF. CDR3 nucleotides: TGTGCCAGTAGTCCTCCTAGCGGGCGTGAGACCCAGTACTTC. The full variable domain, with the rest looked up from reference TRBV19 and TRBJ2-5, is DGGITQSPKYLFRKEGQNVTLSCEQNLNHDAMYWYRQDPGQGLRLIYYSQIVNDFQKGDIAEGYSVSREKKESFPLTVTSAQKNPTAFYLCASSPPSGRETQYFGPGTRLLVL.

This clone was picked up a small number of times. The rearrangement uses TRBV5-6 and TRBJ2-7; D ambiguous. Per germline, CDR1 SGHDT and CDR2 YYEEEE. V lost 4 bases to trimming and J lost 0 bases, with 11 bases between them. The CDR3 is made up of 14 amino acids. The CDR3 sequence is CASSLARSSYEQYF. As DNA, the CDR3 is TGTGCCAGCAGCCTGGCGAGGAGCTCCTACGAGCAGTACTTC. Using reference TRBV5-6 and TRBJ2-7 for the parts outside the CDR3, the full variable domain is DAGVTQSPTHLIKTRGQQVTLRCSPKSGHDTVSWYQQALGQGPQFIFQYYEEEERQRGNFPDRFSGHQFPNYSSELNVNALLLGDSALYLCASSLARSSYEQYFGPGTRLTVT.

The rearrangement uses TRBV24-1 and TRBJ1-6, with D possibly TRBD1 on 6 matching bases. The CDR3 is made up of 14 amino acids. In germline, CDR1 is KGHDR, CDR2 SFDVKD. The germline V and J ends were trimmed by 3 bases and 9 bases, with 11 bases remaining between them. Here the CDR3 DNA reads TGTGCCACCAGTGATAACAGGGATAGTTCACCCCTCCACTTT. It yields the protein CATSDNRDSSPLHF.

The chain couples TRBV3-1 (or the pseudogene TRBV3-2) to TRBJ2-2, with 7 bases fitting TRBD2. Trimming cost V 0 bases and J 3 bases; bases outside gene matches: 13. Germline CDR1 LGHDT, CDR2 YNNKEL (reference sequence). This CDR3 spans 19 amino acids. DNA for the CDR3: TGTGCCAGCAGCCAAGATAATAGAATAGCGGGCGGGGACACCGGGGAGCTGTTTTTT. This encodes CASSQDNRIAGGDTGELFF.